The 20 T cell receptor beta chains presented below share a single source sample, sequenced in a study of long-term antiretroviral therapy in people with HIV. With survey level as its setting, the immunoSEQ assay was v3.0. Sequencing was performed with immunoSEQ multiplex PCR; in TCRdb, only in-frame clones are kept and a portion is missing. The repertoire includes about 40,000 clones, less than 90% of them detected once, and 6.2% sits in the top ten. The specimen comprised unsorted PBMCs, sampled 1 year after starting antiretroviral therapy. The receptors come from a man aged 18 to 30 with HIV.

V is TRBV27 and J is TRBJ2-3; 8 nucleotides align to TRBD2. Germline V gene sequence: CDR1 MNHEY, CDR2 SMNVEV (reference sequence). With 6 bases clipped from V and 6 bases from J, the junction kept 5 bases outside the gene matches. CDR3 length: 13 amino acids. The chain's CDR3 is CASSPGGADTQYF. CDR3 DNA: TGTGCCAGCAGCCCCGGGGGGGCCGATACGCAGTATTTT.

The chain links TRBV28 to TRBJ2-7; D gene unclear. The CDR3 loop spans 14 amino acids. The V gene's germline CDR1 is MDHEN and CDR2 SYDVKM. Between the trimmed V and J ends, which lost 8 bases and 2 bases, there was a span of 16 bases. The CDR3: CASSMEFGAYEQYF. The CDR3 nucleotides read TGTGCCAGCTCCATGGAATTTGGGGCCTACGAGCAGTACTTC.

This clone has a single count. V gene TRBV14 combines with J gene TRBJ2-2; 10 nucleotides agree with TRBD2. The CDR3 sequence is 18 residues long. Looked up from germline, CDR1 is SGHDN and CDR2 is FVKESK. J lost 6 bases, V lost 4 bases, and 14 bases had no gene match. The CDR3 bases are TGTGCCAGCAGCCTCGGGGGACTAGCGATTTCCCTCGCCGGGGAGCTGTTTTTT. Its translation is CASSLGGLAISLAGELFF.

CDR3 sequence: CASSLSLADYNEQFF. The CDR3 coding sequence is TGTGCCAGCAGCTTAAGCCTAGCGGATTACAATGAGCAGTTCTTC. The chain couples TRBV7-9 to TRBJ2-1; 7 nucleotides agree with TRBD2. Germline lookup yields CDR1 SEHNR and CDR2 FQNEAQ (reference sequence). With V trimmed by 2 bases and J by 4 bases, 5 bases remained unmatched. The CDR3 loop spans 15 amino acids. The whole variable domain, filled in from reference TRBV7-9 and TRBJ2-1, reads DTGVSQNPRHKITKRGQNVTFRCDPISEHNRLYWYRQTLGQGPEFLTYFQNEAQLEKSRLLSDRFSAERPKGSFSTLEIQRTEQGDSAMYLCASSLSLADYNEQFFGPGTRLTVL.

Only a few counts were recorded for this clone. The V gene is TRBV14, the J gene TRBJ1-2, with 7 bases matching TRBD1. The length of the CDR3 is 15 residues. V lost 4 bases and J lost 2; bases outside the gene matches: 7. Germline V gene sequence: CDR1 SGHDN, CDR2 FVKESK. This CDR3 is CASSLIDRDNYGYTF. The CDR3 nucleotides read TGTGCCAGCAGCCTCATCGACAGGGACAACTATGGCTACACCTTC.

The V gene is TRBV18, the J gene TRBJ1-4; no clear D gene. Deletions cut 6 bases from V and 0 bases from J, with 14 bases between. Germline V gives CDR1 KGHSH, CDR2 LQKENI. The CDR3 is 16 amino acids. The DNA for the CDR3 is TGTGCCAGCTCCCGACCCCGCGGTGCAACTAATGAAAAACTGTTTTTT. Protein product: CASSRPRGATNEKLFF.

Notes on this clone: One junction end does not reproduce the germline sequence, and a read error may be involved. The rearrangement links TRBV7-9 to TRBJ1-2; the D is unclear. The germline CDR1 and CDR2 sequences are SEHNR and FQNEAQ (reference sequence). The CDR3 has 14 amino acids. DNA of the CDR3: TGTGCCAGCAGCTCCGGAGCGGTCCGTGCGGTTCTTGTCTTC. Its protein is CASSSGAVRAVLVF.

The gene calls are TRBV29-1 and TRBJ1-1; tentatively, D is TRBD1 (6 bases). Trimming cost V 4 bases and J 1 base, with 19 bases left between them. Germline V gives CDR1 SQVTM, CDR2 ANQGSEA. This CDR3 is built from 16 residues. Here the CDR3 reads CSVAKGRAQGNTEAFF. DNA of the CDR3: TGCAGCGTTGCGAAAGGTAGAGCACAGGGGAACACTGAAGCTTTCTTT. Filled out from reference TRBV29-1 and TRBJ1-1, the complete variable domain reads SAVISQKPSRDICQRGTSLTIQCQVDSQVTMMFWYRQQPGQSLTLIATANQGSEATYESGFVIDKFPISRPNLTFSTLTVSNMSPEDSSIYLCSVAKGRAQGNTEAFFGQGTRLTVV.

The rearrangement joins TRBV4-1 to TRBJ2-7, with TRBD2 matching 11 bases. The CDR3 is 15 residues long. Germline trimming cut 3 bases from V and 5 bases from J; bases unmatched to any gene: 6. Germline V lookup: CDR1 MGHRA, CDR2 YSYEKL. CDR3 amino acids: CASSQLAGGQDEQYF. The CDR3 coding sequence is TGCGCCAGCAGCCAGTTAGCGGGGGGGCAGGACGAGCAGTACTTC.

This chain joins TRBV7-2 and TRBJ2-3; D gene ambiguous. The CDR3 spans 14 residues. Germline values: CDR1 SGHTA, CDR2 FQGNSA. Trimming stripped 2 bases from V and 1 base from J, with 7 bases between. CDR3 sequence reads: CASSLSRGTDTQYF. CDR3 nucleotides: TGTGCCAGCAGCTTAAGTCGGGGCACAGATACGCAGTATTTT.

V usage is TRBV7-3 and J usage is TRBJ2-1, with 7 positions matching TRBD1. V lost 5 bases and J lost 7; bases outside the gene matches: 20. The CDR3 is made up of 18 amino acids. Germline V lookup: CDR1 SGHTA, CDR2 FQGTGA. In nucleotides, the CDR3 is TGTGCCAGCAGCCCGCCCACAGGGGACAGATGTAGGTGGAATGAGCAGTTCTTC. This gives the protein CASSPPTGDRCRWNEQFF.

V usage is TRBV10-3 and J usage is TRBJ2-7; D may be TRBD1 (5 bases). Germline values: CDR1 ENHRY, CDR2 SYGVKD. The germline V and J ends were trimmed by 5 bases and 4 bases, with 12 bases remaining between them. The CDR3 extends over 13 amino acids. CDR3 protein: CAISSTATYEQYF. The CDR3, as DNA: TGTGCCATCAGTTCGACAGCCACTTACGAGCAGTACTTC.

The chain carries TRBV7-2 and TRBJ2-1, with D unclear. This CDR3 region has 14 residues. Germline V gene sequence: CDR1 SGHTA, CDR2 FQGNSA. The V end lost 1 base, the J end lost 5 bases, and 9 bases lay between the germline ends. CDR3 coding DNA: TGTGCCAGCAGCTTAGGAGGCTCTCACAATGAGCAGTTCTTC. It specifies CASSLGGSHNEQFF.

Here the CDR3 DNA reads TGCAGCGTTACCGACAGGGTCCAGGGCGGGGAGCTGTTTTTT. Translated, it gives CSVTDRVQGGELFF. The rearrangement joins TRBV29-1 to TRBJ2-2; 7 nucleotides agree with TRBD1. Unmatched junction bases numbered 10, after V lost 5 bases and J lost 7 bases. CDR3 length: 14 residues. Germline lookup yields CDR1 SQVTM and CDR2 ANQGSEA.

This clone was counted once. The chain couples TRBV27 to TRBJ2-5; the D gene is possibly TRBD2 (6 bases). The CDR3 contains 17 residues. The germline V gene encodes CDR1 MNHEY and CDR2 SMNVEV (reference sequence). V was pared by 5 bases and J by 2 bases, with 21 bases between. The CDR3 is CASSPPRGGRRQETQYF. The CDR3 DNA is TGTGCCAGCAGTCCCCCGCGGGGTGGAAGGAGGCAAGAGACCCAGTACTTC.

Here the CDR3 reads CASSVPDRGTLNTEAFF. The CDR3 DNA follows: TGTGCCAGCAGCGTACCAGACAGGGGGACCTTGAACACTGAAGCTTTCTTT. The gene calls are TRBV9 and TRBJ1-1; TRBD1 matches at 9 bases. There are 17 residues in the CDR3. The trim removed 1 base at V and 0 bases at J, leaving 7 bases unmatched. Germline lookup yields CDR1 SGDLS and CDR2 YYNGEE.

This clone was found once. This chain uses TRBV10-3 with TRBJ2-1; D gene unclear. CDR1 is ENHRY, CDR2 SYGVKD, per germline. The germline V and J ends were trimmed by 8 bases and 8 bases, with 13 bases remaining between them. This CDR3 spans 12 amino acids. Here the CDR3 reads CAIRVDKDEQFF. DNA for the CDR3: TGTGCCATCCGGGTCGATAAGGATGAGCAGTTCTTC.

This chain joins TRBV6-5 and TRBJ2-3; D not resolved. Germline values: CDR1 MNHEY, CDR2 SVGAGI. The CDR3 has 11 residues. Between the trimmed V and J ends, which lost 4 bases and 5 bases, there was a span of 4 bases. CDR3 nucleotides: TGTGCCAGCAGTTCTGGAGATACGCAGTATTTT. Translated: CASSSGDTQYF.

The chain uses TRBV18 and TRBJ2-7, with TRBD1 matching over 12 bases. The ends lost 0 bases at V and 0 bases at J; junction bases unmatched: 12. The germline V gene encodes CDR1 KGHSH and CDR2 LQKENI. The CDR3 loop spans 20 amino acids. CDR3 protein: CASSPPPLGQGAISSYEQYF. CDR3 DNA: TGTGCCAGCTCACCACCGCCGTTGGGACAGGGGGCCATTAGCTCCTACGAGCAGTACTTC.

The chain couples TRBV9 to TRBJ2-7; D possibly corresponds to TRBD2 (6 bases). Germline-derived CDR1 and CDR2 are SGDLS and YYNGEE. V lost 6 bases, J lost 2 bases, and 15 bases lay in between. This CDR3 has 14 amino acids. CDR3 in DNA: TGTGCCAGCACCCGGGGGACTGAAGCCTACGAGCAGTACTTC. Protein: CASTRGTEAYEQYF. The full variable domain, its missing parts supplied by reference TRBV9 and TRBJ2-7, is DSGVTQTPKHLITATGQRVTLRCSPRSGDLSVYWYQQSLDQGLQFLIQYYNGEERAKGNILERFSAQQFPDLHSELNLSSLELGDSALYFCASTRGTEAYEQYFGPGTRLTVT.